Shown below are 22 T cell receptor beta chains from a single sample sequenced in a study of cytomegalovirus exposure and HLA in healthy donors. The method was immunoSEQ multiplex PCR; TCRdb's version includes in-frame clones alone and lacks a portion of them. The sample lists around 94,000 clones, about 95% occurring once. Sequences were obtained from PBMCs. The receptors derive from a woman aged 18-29 years in good health and CMV-seronegative.

The chain links TRBV9 to TRBJ2-1; TRBD1 agrees at 8 bases. The CDR3 is 15 residues long. Germline CDR1 is SGDLS and CDR2 is YYNGEE. V lost 3 bases, J lost 4 bases, and 6 bases stayed unmatched. CDR3 sequence: CASSAGGTGYNEQFF. The CDR3 DNA sequence: TGTGCCAGCAGCGCCGGCGGGACAGGTTACAATGAGCAGTTCTTC.

The chain is built from TRBV10-3 and TRBJ2-3; D gene uncertain. The CDR3 runs 11 residues. CDR1 is ENHRY, CDR2 SYGVKD, per germline. V shed 8 bases and J shed 3 bases, with 6 bases lying between them. The CDR3 protein is CAIRVTDTQYF. CDR3 nucleotides: TGTGCCATCCGGGTGACAGATACGCAGTATTTT.

The genes are TRBV10-3 and TRBJ2-3; D is perhaps TRBD2 (5 bases). The germline V gene encodes CDR1 ENHRY and CDR2 SYGVKD. V lost 6 bases to trimming and J lost 3 bases, with 10 bases between them. This CDR3 is 13 amino acids long. The CDR3 region has the DNA TGTGCCATCAGACAACTAGAAACAGATACGCAGTATTTT. Amino acid sequence: CAIRQLETDTQYF.

The V and J genes are TRBV6-6 and TRBJ1-4; TRBD1 matches at 7 bases. Germline V CDR1 and CDR2: MNHNY, SVGAGI (reference sequence). Unmatched junction bases numbered 5, after V lost 0 bases and J lost 7 bases. This CDR3 comprises 15 residues. The CDR3 nucleotides are TGTGCCAGCAGTTACTCGTCAGGGGGAGGTGAAAAACTGTTTTTT. Its translation: CASSYSSGGGEKLFF.

The chain recombines TRBV18 with TRBJ2-5; TRBD1 might be the D (5 bases). The CDR3 consists of 15 residues. Trimming took off 3 bases at V and 5 bases at J, with 16 bases between the two ends. From germline, CDR1 is KGHSH and CDR2 LQKENI. The CDR3 spells CASSPPVQDGETQYF. For the CDR3, the DNA is TGTGCCAGCTCACCTCCTGTACAGGACGGGGAGACCCAGTACTTC.

As concerns this clone: Other DNA sequences of this sample code for an identical CDR3. This rearrangement joins TRBV27 to TRBJ2-7; D call uncertain. This CDR3 spans 12 amino acids. V lost 0 bases, J lost 4 bases, and 4 bases lay in between. Germline V gene sequence: CDR1 MNHEY, CDR2 SMNVEV (reference sequence). The CDR3 DNA is TGTGCCAGCAGTTTATCCGGTTACGAGCAGTACTTC. As protein: CASSLSGYEQYF.

This chain uses TRBV5-1 with TRBJ2-2; weak D call: TRBD2 (6 bases). This CDR3 has 15 residues. The ends were cut back, 2 bases at V and 3 bases at J, with 11 bases in the middle. Germline CDR1 is SGHRS and CDR2 is YFSETQ. CDR3 coding DNA: TGCGCCAGCAGCTTTTCGGGAGCCGACACCGGGGAGCTGTTTTTT. This translates into CASSFSGADTGELFF.

V gene TRBV10-2 combines with J gene TRBJ2-5, with D perhaps matching TRBD2 (6 bases). CDR3 length: 14 residues. Trimming removed 7 bases at V and 4 bases at J, with 16 bases between. Germline V gene data show CDR1 as WSHSY and CDR2 as SAAADI. The CDR3 is CASTQTSSRETQYF. CDR3 DNA sequence: TGCGCCAGCACCCAGACTAGTTCGAGAGAGACCCAGTACTTC.

The J gene is TRBJ2-1, the V gene TRBV27, with a weak D call TRBD2 (7 bases). The ends were cut back, 6 bases at V and 3 bases at J, with 18 bases in the middle. CDR1 MNHEY and CDR2 SMNVEV come from the germline V gene (reference sequence). The CDR3 is 16 amino acids. CDR3 amino acids: CASSRKGEGVYNEQFF. DNA for the CDR3: TGTGCCAGCAGCCGAAAGGGGGAGGGGGTCTACAATGAGCAGTTCTTC.

In its sample, this clone was seen once. CDR3 DNA sequence: TGCGCCAGCTCCGGGGGGGCCACTAAACAAGAGACCCAGTACTTC. Amino acids: CASSGGATKQETQYF. The V call is TRBV5-1, the J call TRBJ2-5; 8 bases match TRBD2. Germline trimming cut 7 bases from V and 2 bases from J; bases unmatched to any gene: 10. The CDR3 contains 15 residues. Germline assignment: CDR1 SGHRS and CDR2 YFSETQ.

CDR3 DNA sequence: TGCGCCAGCAGCCCGACCGGACAGGGGGCTTGGGAGACCCAGTACTTC. As protein: CASSPTGQGAWETQYF. J is TRBJ2-5 and V is TRBV5-1; 11 bases line up with TRBD1. This CDR3 comprises 16 residues. Germline assignment: CDR1 SGHRS and CDR2 YFSETQ. The junction had 10 bases not matched to a gene; V was cut back by 4 bases and J by 5 bases.

J is TRBJ2-2 and V is TRBV9; TRBD2 aligns across 7 bases. The CDR3 is made up of 15 amino acids. CDR1 is SGDLS and CDR2 is YYNGEE in the germline V gene. The junction had 12 bases not matched to a gene; V was cut back by 6 bases and J by 7 bases. The CDR3 protein is CASTRGSGNGGELFF. The CDR3 nucleotides read TGTGCCAGCACCCGGGGGAGCGGGAACGGCGGGGAGCTGTTTTTT.

The chain combines TRBV19 with TRBJ2-2; tentatively, D is TRBD1 (6 bases). The CDR3 extends over 13 amino acids. V lost 5 bases to trimming and J lost 6 bases, with 10 bases between them. Germline loops: CDR1 LNHDA, CDR2 SQIVND (reference sequence). The DNA of the CDR3 is TGTGCCAGTAGTCCACAGGGTTCCGGGGAGCTGTTTTTT. It encodes CASSPQGSGELFF.

The chain couples TRBV4-1 to TRBJ2-7; TRBD1 matches 10 bases. The CDR3 runs 15 residues. Per germline, CDR1 MGHRA and CDR2 YSYEKL. V lost 1 base to trimming and J lost 5 bases; unmatched junction nucleotides: 5. CDR3 DNA: TGCGCCAGCAGCCAAGTAGGGACAGGGGTCCACGAGCAGTACTTC. Amino acid sequence: CASSQVGTGVHEQYF.

J is TRBJ2-5 and V is TRBV5-6, with TRBD2 matching 15 bases. Germline lookup yields CDR1 SGHDT and CDR2 YYEEEE. The CDR3 totals 18 residues. The trim removed 4 bases at V and 1 base at J, leaving 8 bases unmatched. The CDR3 DNA follows: TGTGCCAGCAGCATGAGGACTAGCGGGGGGGCGTTCCAAGAGACCCAGTACTTC. It is translated as CASSMRTSGGAFQETQYF.

The rearrangement joins TRBV4-1 to TRBJ2-7; tentatively, D is TRBD2 (5 bases). V shed 1 base and J shed 12 bases, with 16 bases lying between them. This CDR3 has 13 amino acids. Germline CDR1 and CDR2: MGHRA and YSYEKL. This chain's CDR3 is CASSQAQGLATYF. For the CDR3, the DNA is TGCGCCAGCAGCCAAGCTCAAGGACTGGCTACGTACTTC.

The CDR3 DNA reads TGTGCCAGCAGCTGGGCGGGGGTCTCAGATACGCAGTATTTT. This encodes CASSWAGVSDTQYF. The gene calls are TRBV5-4 and TRBJ2-3, with 7 nucleotides matching TRBD2. With V trimmed by 3 bases and J by 4 bases, 5 bases remained unmatched. Germline loops: CDR1 SGHNT, CDR2 YYREEE (reference sequence). The CDR3 is made up of 14 amino acids.

The V call is TRBV28, the J call TRBJ1-1, with 7 bases aligning to TRBD1. CDR1 MDHEN and CDR2 SYDVKM come from the germline V gene. The length of the CDR3 is 14 residues. V lost 2 bases, J lost 3 bases, and 3 bases stayed unmatched. The CDR3 DNA follows: TGTGCCAGCAGTTTAACCAGGGGGTACACTGAAGCTTTCTTT. This codes for CASSLTRGYTEAFF.

On this clone itself: An end of the junction does not agree with germline; a read error may underlie this. The rearrangement uses TRBV7-7 and TRBJ2-1; D remains unclear. CDR1 is SSHAT, CDR2 FNYEAQ, per germline (reference sequence). CDR3 length: 13 residues. CDR3 nucleotides: TGTGCTAGCAGTCCCGGTCCCTACAATGAGCAGTTCTTC. Its protein product is CASSPGPYNEQFF.

This clone was recorded once. The rearrangement uses TRBV7-2 and TRBJ2-1; D may be TRBD1 (6 bases). CDR1 is SGHTA, CDR2 FQGNSA, per germline. The CDR3 consists of 17 residues. V lost 5 bases to trimming and J lost 3 bases, with 20 bases between them. The CDR3 region is CASSLWTADRYYNEQFF. For the CDR3, the DNA is TGTGCCAGCAGCCTTTGGACAGCCGATAGGTACTACAATGAGCAGTTCTTC.

The chain joins TRBV9 to TRBJ1-4; 7 nucleotides agree with TRBD1. V gave up 0 bases and J gave up 11 bases; unmatched junction bases: 7. Germline loops: CDR1 SGDLS, CDR2 YYNGEE. The CDR3 sequence is 14 residues long. CDR3 amino acids: CASSVGPKQGKLFF. The CDR3 coding sequence is TGTGCCAGCAGCGTAGGCCCAAAACAGGGGAAACTGTTTTTT. Full variable domain (missing parts from reference TRBV9 and TRBJ1-4): DSGVTQTPKHLITATGQRVTLRCSPRSGDLSVYWYQQSLDQGLQFLIQYYNGEERAKGNILERFSAQQFPDLHSELNLSSLELGDSALYFCASSVGPKQGKLFFGSGTQLSVL.

This sequence joins TRBV9 and TRBJ2-3, with 15 bases that match TRBD2. V dropped 4 bases and J dropped 1; count of bases not matched to a gene: 10. The CDR3 contains 19 residues. Germline CDR1 and CDR2: SGDLS and YYNGEE. The CDR3 loop reads CASSPDWGLAGGGTDTQYF. CDR3 DNA: TGTGCCAGCAGCCCTGACTGGGGACTAGCGGGGGGAGGCACAGATACGCAGTATTTT.